Listed below are T cell receptor beta chains from one sample, sequenced in a study of identical twins. In TCRdb, the 5' RACE reads were re-called with MiXCR into one record per CDR3 protein. This table holds 1.5 million to 2 million distinct CDR3 sequences, 32% found once. The specimen was cord blood. The receptor set was obtained from a newborn girl in good health. Each CDR3 is given with its conserved first and last residue.

V	J	CDR3
TRBV6-1	TRBJ1-2	CASETGLTNYGYTF
TRBV3-1	TRBJ2-1	CASSQDGGGYYNEQFF
TRBV5-1	TRBJ2-3	CASMPRTVSTDTQYF
TRBV24-1	TRBJ1-5	CATQGNSNQPQHF
TRBV7-2	TRBJ2-2	CASSLVAFGELFF
TRBV11-2	TRBJ2-3	CASSSRTSGITSDTQYF
TRBV18	TRBJ2-1	CASSPLTGTSGRNEQFF
TRBV6-1	TRBJ1-1	CASSEARIEAFF
TRBV2	TRBJ2-3	CASRGRLSTDTQYF
TRBV3-1	TRBJ2-4	CASSQWGIQYF
TRBV2	TRBJ2-3	CASSVLQGPSGTITDTQYF
TRBV20-1	TRBJ2-3	CSARPPGLGSTQYF
TRBV29-1	TRBJ1-1	CSVERQDNTEAFF
TRBV10-3	TRBJ2-7	CAIASGSYEQYF
TRBV18	TRBJ2-1	CASSREQFLYEQFF
TRBV7-6	TRBJ1-6	CASSFQGGYSPLHF
TRBV7-2	TRBJ1-5	CASSQPAGQPQHF
TRBV4-1	TRBJ2-1	CASSQDWLANEQFF
TRBV28	TRBJ2-7	CAIPPSGTYEQYF
TRBV6-2/TRBV6-3	NA	CTSSYTTYEQYF
TRBV12-3/TRBV12-4	TRBJ2-5	CASSKLAGGETQYF
TRBV7-2	TRBJ2-7	CASSLATSGIHEQYF
TRBV28	TRBJ2-7	CASSLVALEQYF
TRBV5-1	TRBJ2-3	CASSWELAGGLTDTQYF
TRBV10-3	TRBJ2-1	CAISEPDPSYNEQFF
TRBV29-1	TRBJ2-5	CSVQRTAYGQTQYF
TRBV6-1	TRBJ2-1	CASSELRLRDNEQFF